The 29 T cell receptor beta chains presented below share a single source sample, sequenced in a study of blood T cell repertoires in COVID-19. Clones were sequenced by immunoSEQ multiplex PCR, and TCRdb holds only the in-frame ones, with some missing. Of about 170,000 clones in the sample, around four fifths were seen once. The sequenced sample consisted of peripheral blood. These TCRs come from a woman older than 75 with COVID-19, enrolled during active disease.

This clone has just one count. The J gene is TRBJ2-5, the V gene TRBV6-1; tentative D call: TRBD2 (6 bases). The V end lost 8 bases, the J end lost 5 bases, and 15 bases lay between the germline ends. The germline V gene has CDR1 MNHNS and CDR2 SASEGT. The CDR3 has 13 residues. CDR3 amino acids: CASRGGAGETQYF. Written as DNA, the CDR3 is TGTGCCAGCCGGGGCGGGGCGGGGGAGACCCAGTACTTC.

This clone was seen a handful of times. A junction boundary mismatches the germline segment, possibly from a read error. This sequence joins TRBV7-7 and TRBJ2-5; D is unclear. Germline CDR1 is SSHAT and CDR2 is FNYEAQ (reference sequence). This CDR3 spans 11 amino acids. The CDR3 DNA is TGTGCTAGCAGCGCCGGGGAGACCCAGTACTTC. It encodes CASSAGETQYF.

The V and J genes are TRBV5-4 and TRBJ2-3, with 8 bases fitting TRBD2. This CDR3 comprises 18 residues. Germline lookup yields CDR1 SGHNT and CDR2 YYREEE (reference sequence). J gave up 4 bases and V 0 bases, and 13 bases lay outside the gene matches. The CDR3: CASSLGPQRERAPDTQYF. CDR3 coding DNA: TGTGCCAGCAGCTTGGGGCCCCAGCGGGAGAGGGCCCCAGATACGCAGTATTTT.

V usage is TRBV10-3 and J usage is TRBJ1-5, with 8 positions matching TRBD1. Germline CDR1 ENHRY, CDR2 SYGVKD. The CDR3 is made up of 16 amino acids. The ends lost 10 bases at V and 5 bases at J; junction bases unmatched: 16. DNA for the CDR3: TGTGCCACCCGTCCCGGGACAGGTTTGGGGGATCAGCCCCAGCATTTT. As protein: CATRPGTGLGDQPQHF.

The rearrangement joins TRBV18 to TRBJ2-5; 14 bases are shared with TRBD2. Germline V CDR1 and CDR2: KGHSH, LQKENI. V shed 6 bases and J 4 bases; nucleotides not matched to a gene: 4. The CDR3 extends over 15 amino acids. The CDR3 nucleotides read TGTGCCAGCTCGCAGGGACTAGCGGGAGTAGAGACCCAGTACTTC. This translates into CASSQGLAGVETQYF.

This chain links TRBV24-1 with TRBJ2-7, with TRBD2 matching over 7 bases. CDR3 length: 14 amino acids. Germline V gene sequence: CDR1 KGHDR, CDR2 SFDVKD. The junction had 7 bases not matched to a gene; V was cut back by 4 bases and J by 5 bases. The CDR3 is CATSDLGRGDEQYF. The CDR3 DNA sequence: TGTGCCACCAGTGACCTGGGTCGGGGGGACGAGCAGTACTTC.

This clone was found a few times. The J gene is TRBJ2-4, the V gene TRBV6-1; 7 bases fit TRBD2. Germline V CDR1 and CDR2: MNHNS, SASEGT. The CDR3 runs 15 residues. V lost 2 bases to trimming and J lost 8 bases; unmatched junction nucleotides: 9. The CDR3 here is CASSEWGGRGDIQYF. For the CDR3, the DNA is TGTGCCAGCAGTGAATGGGGGGGAAGGGGAGACATTCAGTACTTC.

This chain connects TRBV5-1 to TRBJ1-1; the D gene is possibly TRBD1 (5 bases). Germline CDR1 is SGHRS and CDR2 is YFSETQ. The CDR3 runs 16 residues. Trimming cost V 6 bases and J 4 bases, with 22 bases left between them. In nucleotides, the CDR3 is TGCGCCAGCAAAATAACAGGAGTGGAGAGAGGCACTGAAGCTTTCTTT. Its translation: CASKITGVERGTEAFF. The whole variable domain, remainder taken from reference TRBV5-1 and TRBJ1-1, is KAGVTQTPRYLIKTRGQQVTLSCSPISGHRSVSWYQQTPGQGLQFLFEYFSETQRNKGNFPGRFSGRQFSNSRSEMNVSTLELGDSALYLCASKITGVERGTEAFFGQGTRLTVV.

The gene calls are TRBV5-6 and TRBJ2-3, with TRBD1 as a possible D gene (5 bases). Germline CDR1 reads SGHDT; CDR2 reads YYEEEE. Trimming removed 0 bases at V and 0 bases at J, with 8 bases between. CDR3 size: 15 residues. The CDR3 coding sequence is TGTGCCAGCAGCTTGGTAGGACAAAGCACAGATACGCAGTATTTT. It is translated as CASSLVGQSTDTQYF. Drawing the rest from reference TRBV5-6 and TRBJ2-3, the complete variable domain is DAGVTQSPTHLIKTRGQQVTLRCSPKSGHDTVSWYQQALGQGPQFIFQYYEEEERQRGNFPDRFSGHQFPNYSSELNVNALLLGDSALYLCASSLVGQSTDTQYFGPGTRLTVL.

V gene TRBV5-4 combines with J gene TRBJ2-7, with 8 bases lining up with TRBD2. The V gene end was trimmed by 5 bases and the J gene end by 2 bases; junction bases not matched to a gene: 6. The CDR3 extends over 14 amino acids. Germline-derived CDR1 and CDR2 are SGHNT and YYREEE (reference sequence). CDR3 sequence (DNA): TGTGCCAGCAGTTCGACTAGCGTCCCCTACGAGCAGTACTTC. Protein: CASSSTSVPYEQYF. Filled out from reference TRBV5-4 and TRBJ2-7, the complete variable domain reads ETGVTQSPTHLIKTRGQQVTLRCSSQSGHNTVSWYQQALGQGPQFIFQYYREEENGRGNFPPRFSGLQFPNYSSELNVNALELDDSALYLCASSSTSVPYEQYFGPGTRLTVT.

This CDR3 reads CASSVAGGPNTGELFF. The CDR3 nucleotides are TGTGCCAGCAGCGTAGCGGGGGGGCCGAACACCGGGGAGCTGTTTTTT. The chain uses TRBV9 and TRBJ2-2; TRBD2 matches at 8 bases. The CDR3 runs to 16 residues. CDR1 and CDR2 (germline): SGDLS, YYNGEE. V lost 0 bases, J lost 0 bases, and 1 base stayed unmatched.

This sequence joins TRBV21-1 and TRBJ1-2; the table assigns TRBD1, which was not confirmed against the DNA. TRBV21-1 is tagged as a pseudogene. The CDR3 contains 15 residues. The DNA of the CDR3 is TGTGCCACCCCCTCATGGGGACAGGGCAAGTTGGGCTACACCTTC. Its translation: CATPSWGQGKLGYTF.

The chain has TRBV5-1 and TRBJ1-2; 9 bases match TRBD1. CDR1 and CDR2 from the germline V gene are SGHRS and YFSETQ. V was pared by 4 bases and J by 4 bases, with 2 bases of the junction left unmatched. The CDR3 covers 13 residues. The chain's CDR3 is CASSEGQGYGYTF. The CDR3 DNA is TGCGCCAGCAGCGAGGGACAGGGCTATGGCTACACCTTC.

The chain carries TRBV9 and TRBJ2-2; possibly TRBD2 for D (6 bases). The CDR3 is 11 amino acids. V lost 6 bases and J lost 7, with 7 bases in between. Germline-derived CDR1 and CDR2 are SGDLS and YYNGEE. The CDR3 DNA is TGTGCCAGCACGCGGGGCGGGGAGCTGTTTTTT. Its protein is CASTRGGELFF.

This rearrangement joins TRBV5-6 to TRBJ1-4, with D perhaps matching TRBD1 (6 bases). Germline V gene sequence: CDR1 SGHDT, CDR2 YYEEEE. The CDR3 is 17 residues long. Between the trimmed V and J ends, which lost 2 bases and 2 bases, there was a span of 16 bases. The CDR3 region is CASSFGPRQGTNEKLFF. For the CDR3, the DNA is TGTGCCAGCAGCTTCGGGCCCCGCCAGGGGACTAATGAAAAACTGTTTTTT.

The genes are TRBV5-4 and TRBJ1-2; the D is unclear. The V end was cut by 2 bases, the J end by 2 bases, with 7 bases between. The CDR3 totals 13 residues. Germline CDR1 and CDR2: SGHNT and YYREEE (reference sequence). This chain's CDR3 is CASSFRGNYGYTF. The CDR3 region has the DNA TGTGCCAGCAGCTTCCGGGGAAACTATGGCTACACCTTC.

This sequence joins TRBV18 and TRBJ2-1, with 9 nucleotides matching TRBD1. This CDR3 is built from 17 residues. Germline values: CDR1 KGHSH, CDR2 LQKENI. Unmatched junction bases numbered 6, after V lost 2 bases and J lost 1 base. The CDR3 here is CASSPVGTGYSYNEQFF. DNA of the CDR3: TGTGCCAGCTCACCAGTTGGGACAGGGTATTCCTACAATGAGCAGTTCTTC.

DNA for the CDR3: TGTGCCAGCAATGAGGGTTTTTACGGCTACACCTTC. Encoded protein: CASNEGFYGYTF. V usage is TRBV12-3 or TRBV12-4 and J usage is TRBJ1-2; D gene unclear. This CDR3 is 12 amino acids long. V shed 7 bases and J shed 8 bases, with 14 bases lying between them.

The chain couples TRBV6-5 to TRBJ2-1; 7 bases are a match to TRBD1. The ends lost 6 bases at V and 2 bases at J; junction bases unmatched: 7. The CDR3 extends over 15 amino acids. The germline CDR1 and CDR2 sequences are MNHEY and SVGAGI. CDR3 bases: TGTGCCAGCAGAAGACAGGGCCGTCCCTACAATGAGCAGTTCTTC. Translation gives CASRRQGRPYNEQFF.

The sample holds one count of this clone. This chain uses TRBV7-9 with TRBJ1-1; D ambiguous. Trimming stripped 5 bases from V and 0 bases from J, with 7 bases between. Looked up from germline, CDR1 is SEHNR and CDR2 is FQNEAQ (reference sequence). This CDR3 spans 13 amino acids. CDR3 sequence: CASSPDLNTEAFF. The CDR3 nucleotides are TGTGCCAGCAGCCCAGACTTGAACACTGAAGCTTTCTTT.

The chain links TRBV2 to TRBJ1-2, with a possible D match to TRBD1 (5 bases). Looked up from germline, CDR1 is SNHLY and CDR2 is FYNNEI. This CDR3 comprises 12 residues. V lost 4 bases to trimming and J lost 14 bases, with 17 bases between them. CDR3 sequence reads: CASSVDPGGGTF. In nucleotides, the CDR3 is TGTGCCAGCAGTGTCGACCCCGGCGGGGGAACCTTC.

This clone was observed a few times. The CDR3 protein is CASSRLAGVAYNEQFF. The CDR3 bases are TGTGCCAGTAGTCGCCTAGCGGGAGTGGCCTACAATGAGCAGTTCTTC. The chain employs TRBV19 and TRBJ2-1, with TRBD2 matching over 10 bases. Germline V gene data show CDR1 as LNHDA and CDR2 as SQIVND (reference sequence). The CDR3 totals 16 residues. Unmatched junction bases numbered 6, after V lost 5 bases and J lost 2 bases.

This chain connects TRBV5-1 to TRBJ2-5; 7 nucleotides agree with TRBD1. This CDR3 contains 15 residues. Germline CDR1 SGHRS, CDR2 YFSETQ. The junction had 8 bases not matched to a gene; V was cut back by 4 bases and J by 2 bases. The CDR3, as DNA: TGCGCCAGCAGCACTTCCGGGGACAGTCAAGAGACCCAGTACTTC. Translation: CASSTSGDSQETQYF.

The chain joins TRBV19 to TRBJ1-5, with a weak D call TRBD1 (5 bases). V lost 3 bases to trimming and J lost 6 bases, with 12 bases between them. Germline CDR1 reads LNHDA; CDR2 reads SQIVND (reference sequence). The CDR3 length is 14 residues. The DNA of the CDR3 is TGTGCCAGTAGTATTCAGGGATCGCGTCAGCCCCAGCATTTT. This sequence encodes CASSIQGSRQPQHF.

This clone is a singleton in its sample. The chain joins TRBV28 to TRBJ1-1; the D is unclear. V lost 6 bases and J lost 1, with 18 bases in between. CDR1 and CDR2 from the germline V gene are MDHEN and SYDVKM. The CDR3 has 16 residues. CDR3 region: CASSTWEATQNTEAFF. The CDR3 DNA is TGTGCCAGCAGCACCTGGGAGGCCACGCAGAACACTGAAGCTTTCTTT.

In its sample, this clone was seen once. This CDR3 reads CASSPATARVGKGSLYTF. The CDR3, as DNA: TGTGCCAGCTCACCTGCGACGGCTCGGGTCGGCAAGGGGTCCCTCTACACCTTC. The chain employs TRBV18 and TRBJ1-2; weak D call: TRBD1 (5 bases). Per the germline V gene, CDR1 is KGHSH and CDR2 is LQKENI. The CDR3 has 18 amino acids. The V end lost 3 bases, the J end lost 10 bases, and 30 bases lay between the germline ends.

The chain has TRBV5-1 and TRBJ1-2; 7 nucleotides agree with TRBD1. Germline V gene sequence: CDR1 SGHRS, CDR2 YFSETQ. This CDR3 comprises 16 residues. With 4 bases clipped from V and 4 bases from J, the junction kept 13 bases outside the gene matches. This CDR3 is CASSPQDRPTIYGYTF. CDR3 nucleotides: TGCGCCAGCAGCCCCCAGGACAGGCCCACCATCTATGGCTACACCTTC.

The chain uses TRBV5-1 and TRBJ1-2, with D possibly TRBD1 on 6 matching bases. The V gene lost 0 bases and the J gene lost 8 bases, with 20 bases spanning the gap. Per the germline V gene, CDR1 is SGHRS and CDR2 is YFSETQ. The CDR3 runs 16 residues. The CDR3, as DNA: TGCGCCAGCAGCTTGGCCTTGGACAGTCGGCCGGGGGGCTACACCTTC. Its protein product is CASSLALDSRPGGYTF.

The J gene is TRBJ2-7, the V gene TRBV5-1; a weak D match, TRBD1 (6 bases). CDR3 length: 15 amino acids. Germline lookup yields CDR1 SGHRS and CDR2 YFSETQ. V was clipped by 2 bases and J by 4 bases, with 16 bases between them. This CDR3 reads CASSLKGQLEYEQYF. CDR3 nucleotides: TGCGCCAGCAGCTTAAAAGGACAGCTGGAGTACGAGCAGTACTTC.